What follows are 17 T cell receptor beta chains derived from one specimen sequenced in a study of shared T cell receptors in the human thymus. This table comes from immunoSEQ multiplex PCR, and its TCRdb copy is limited to in-frame clones, with some not included. This sample has hundreds of thousands of clones, with about 90% found just once. The same data also contributed to another study, on human thymus T cells.

Sequencing was performed on thymocytes. The receptors derive from a boy younger than two with a congenital heart defect.

This clone was seen only once. The V gene is TRBV30, the J gene TRBJ2-5; maybe TRBD1 (6 bases). The DNA end lines up better with TRBJ2-7; the J call may be wrong. The CDR3 runs 15 residues. CDR1 GTSNPN and CDR2 SVGIG come from the germline V gene (reference sequence). This CDR3 reads CAWSNKRQETYEQYF. CDR3 nucleotides: TGTGCCTGGAGTAATAAGAGACAGGAGACTTACGAGCAGTACTTC.

The chain is built from TRBV5-1 and TRBJ2-3; TRBD1 matches 11 bases. The CDR3 length is 16 residues. In germline, CDR1 is SGHRS, CDR2 YFSETQ. V shed 4 bases, J shed 1 base, and the junction held 5 bases outside the gene matches. This CDR3 reads CASSPGQGEGTDTQYF. The CDR3 DNA reads TGCGCCAGCAGCCCGGGACAGGGGGAAGGCACAGATACGCAGTATTTT.

V is TRBV30 and J is TRBJ2-2; 8 nucleotides line up with TRBD2. Trimming removed 1 base from V and 6 bases from J; junction bases left unmatched: 10. The CDR3 consists of 16 residues. Germline V lookup: CDR1 GTSNPN, CDR2 SVGIG (reference sequence). The CDR3 bases are TGTGCCTGGAGTGATCATAAGAGCGGGAGTGCCGGGGAGCTGTTTTTT. This codes for CAWSDHKSGSAGELFF.

V gene TRBV28 combines with J gene TRBJ2-7, with D possibly TRBD1 on 6 matching bases. V lost 2 bases to trimming and J lost 3 bases, with 14 bases between them. The CDR3 is 15 amino acids. Looked up from germline, CDR1 is MDHEN and CDR2 is SYDVKM. Here the CDR3 DNA reads TGTGCCAGCAGTTTAAGGGCAGGGGAGAGCTACGAGCAGTACTTC. It translates to CASSLRAGESYEQYF.

This chain uses TRBV28 with TRBJ1-1; 8 nucleotides agree with TRBD1. Unmatched junction bases numbered 11, after V lost 2 bases and J lost 0 bases. Germline loops: CDR1 MDHEN, CDR2 SYDVKM. The CDR3 contains 18 residues. CDR3 DNA: TGTGCCAGCAGTTTACCTCCTCCGGGACAGGAGTTGAACACTGAAGCTTTCTTT. Translated: CASSLPPPGQELNTEAFF.

In DNA, the CDR3 is TGTGCCAGCAGTTTACGCCCGAGGGGAGGTTACGAGCAGTACTTC. It encodes CASSLRPRGGYEQYF. The genes are TRBV27 and TRBJ2-7, with a possible D match to TRBD2 (6 bases). Between the trimmed V and J ends, which lost 2 bases and 4 bases, there was a span of 15 bases. The length of the CDR3 is 15 residues. Germline-derived CDR1 and CDR2 are MNHEY and SMNVEV (reference sequence).

CDR3 in DNA: TGTGCCAGCAGCCAAGGGGGTAGCGGGTCCTACAATGAGCAGTTCTTC. Translating gives CASSQGGSGSYNEQFF. The V and J genes are TRBV4-2 and TRBJ2-1; 7 positions agree with TRBD2. The germline V gene encodes CDR1 LGHNA and CDR2 YNFKEQ. The CDR3 consists of 16 residues. V lost 1 base to trimming and J lost 1 base; unmatched junction nucleotides: 4.

The chain joins TRBV6-5 to TRBJ1-1; weak D call: TRBD1 (6 bases). The CDR3 covers 14 residues. CDR1 and CDR2 from the germline V gene are MNHEY and SVGAGI. V was clipped by 5 bases and J by 0 bases, with 10 bases between them. CDR3 loop: CASSPGTMNTEAFF. The CDR3 DNA reads as TGTGCCAGCAGTCCCGGGACAATGAACACTGAAGCTTTCTTT.

The rearrangement joins TRBV27 to TRBJ2-7, with TRBD1 identical over 8 bases. The CDR3 is made up of 15 amino acids. V dropped 5 bases and J dropped 6; count of bases not matched to a gene: 12. Germline CDR1 is MNHEY and CDR2 is SMNVEV (reference sequence). CDR3 DNA sequence: TGTGCCAGCAGTCCCTCGGGACAGGAGGTCCTCGAGCAGTACTTC. Its translation: CASSPSGQEVLEQYF.

V gene TRBV7-9 combines with J gene TRBJ1-2; D uncertain. Trimming removed 5 bases from V and 4 bases from J, with 11 bases in between. The CDR3 runs to 13 residues. CDR1 is SEHNR, CDR2 FQNEAQ, per germline (reference sequence). The CDR3, as DNA: TGTGCCAGCAGCCTCGACATAAGCTATGGCTACACCTTC. As protein: CASSLDISYGYTF.

The DNA for the CDR3 is TGTGCCAGCAGCCTTACTAGGGATACAAGTGGGTACGAGCAGTACTTC. Translating it yields CASSLTRDTSGYEQYF. The chain uses TRBV7-9 and TRBJ2-7; perhaps TRBD2 as D (5 bases). V lost 5 bases, J lost 4 bases, and 21 bases lay in between. The CDR3 loop spans 16 amino acids. Per germline, CDR1 SEHNR and CDR2 FQNEAQ (reference sequence). Full variable domain (rest looked up from reference TRBV7-9 and TRBJ2-7): DTGVSQNPRHKITKRGQNVTFRCDPISEHNRLYWYRQTLGQGPEFLTYFQNEAQLEKSRLLSDRFSAERPKGSFSTLEIQRTEQGDSAMYLCASSLTRDTSGYEQYFGPGTRLTVT.

The chain employs TRBV11-2 and TRBJ1-2; maybe TRBD1 (5 bases). The CDR3 extends over 13 amino acids. In germline, CDR1 is SGHAT, CDR2 FQNNGV. V lost 5 bases and J lost 6, with 13 bases in between. CDR3 in amino acids: CASSPGGLDGYTF. As DNA, the CDR3 is TGTGCCAGCAGCCCCGGGGGACTGGATGGCTACACCTTC. Based on the CDR3 plus reference TRBV11-2 and TRBJ1-2, the full variable domain is EAGVAQSPRYKIIEKRQSVAFWCNPISGHATLYWYQQILGQGPKLLIQFQNNGVVDDSQLPKDRFSAERLKGVDSTLKIQPAKLEDSAVYLCASSPGGLDGYTFGSGTRLTVV.

The chain has TRBV27 and TRBJ1-4; the D gene is possibly TRBD1 (6 bases). Per germline, CDR1 MNHEY and CDR2 SMNVEV (reference sequence). The CDR3 contains 17 residues. Trimming shortened V by 4 bases and J by 8 bases, and 23 bases separated the two germline ends. CDR3 region: CASSSTPPDRRLEKLFF. For the CDR3, the DNA is TGTGCCAGCAGTTCGACTCCCCCAGACAGGCGATTAGAAAAACTGTTTTTT. The whole variable domain, remainder taken from reference TRBV27 and TRBJ1-4, is EAQVTQNPRYLITVTGKKLTVTCSQNMNHEYMSWYRQDPGLGLRQIYYSMNVEVTDKGDVPEGYKVSRKEKRNFPLILESPSPNQTSLYFCASSSTPPDRRLEKLFFGSGTQLSVL.

This rearrangement joins TRBV27 to TRBJ1-2; 11 nucleotides match TRBD1. Germline assignment: CDR1 MNHEY and CDR2 SMNVEV (reference sequence). Germline trimming cut 5 bases from V and 8 bases from J; bases unmatched to any gene: 10. This CDR3 spans 15 amino acids. The CDR3 coding sequence is TGTGCCAGCAGTCCACGACTGAGGGACAGGGGGGGCTACACCTTC. Protein product: CASSPRLRDRGGYTF.

V is TRBV27 and J is TRBJ1-4, with no clear D. Germline CDR1 and CDR2: MNHEY and SMNVEV (reference sequence). The CDR3 extends over 14 amino acids. V gave up 3 bases and J gave up 8 bases, with 13 bases separating them. The CDR3 region has the DNA TGTGCCAGCAGTTTGGCCGGGGAGAGGGAAAAACTGTTTTTT. Amino acids: CASSLAGEREKLFF.

V and J are TRBV4-3 and TRBJ2-1, with 10 bases identical to TRBD2. The germline V gene encodes CDR1 LGHNA and CDR2 YSLEER. Trimming cost V 4 bases and J 4 bases; bases outside gene matches: 7. CDR3 length equals 16 residues. The CDR3 DNA sequence: TGCGCCAGCAGCCTCCAGCGGGAGGGCCGATACAATGAGCAGTTCTTC. Translating gives CASSLQREGRYNEQFF.

The chain is built from TRBV7-9 and TRBJ2-7, with 8 bases aligning to TRBD1. The CDR3 covers 15 residues. J lost 0 bases, V lost 5 bases, and 6 bases had no gene match. Looked up from germline, CDR1 is SEHNR and CDR2 is FQNEAQ (reference sequence). CDR3 in DNA: TGTGCCAGCAGCCCCCGGACAGGGAGCTCCTACGAGCAGTACTTC. Its protein product is CASSPRTGSSYEQYF.